These 12 T cell receptor beta chains came from one sample sequenced in a study of cytomegalovirus exposure and HLA in healthy donors. This PCR relied on a set of 60 Vbeta primers and 13 Jbeta primers. Some clones are missing from TCRdb's copy, which holds only in-frame ones; the method was immunoSEQ multiplex PCR. The data contain about 110,000 clones, roughly 85% of them seen just once; the ten biggest clones take up approximately 3%. Input material: PBMCs. These receptors came from a woman between 40 and 50 years old in good health and CMV-seronegative.

Here the CDR3 DNA reads TGCGCCAGCAGCTTGGATTTAGCGGGGGGTCAAGAGACCCAGTACTTC. It yields the protein CASSLDLAGGQETQYF. The chain carries TRBV5-1 and TRBJ2-5; 10 positions agree with TRBD2. The junction had 4 bases not matched to a gene; V was cut back by 0 bases and J by 2 bases. There are 16 residues in the CDR3. CDR1 SGHRS and CDR2 YFSETQ come from the germline V gene.

This clone has more than one count but fewer than ten. This chain joins TRBV23-1 and TRBJ1-2; 8 bases align to TRBD1. TRBV23-1 is an ORF for which the function is uncertain. The CDR3 extends over 16 amino acids. V was clipped by 7 bases and J by 4 bases; unmatched bases: 14. CDR3 loop: CASNLTRGHAGYGYTF. CDR3 DNA: TGCGCCAGCAATCTTACCAGGGGGCATGCCGGCTATGGCTACACCTTC.

The chain carries TRBV5-1 and TRBJ1-1; D is unresolved. V lost 0 bases and J lost 0, with 9 bases in between. The CDR3 runs to 15 residues. The germline gives CDR1 SGHRS, CDR2 YFSETQ. In DNA, the CDR3 is TGCGCCAGCAGCTTGGTTGCGGGAATGAACACTGAAGCTTTCTTT. It specifies CASSLVAGMNTEAFF. Filled out from reference TRBV5-1 and TRBJ1-1, the complete variable domain reads KAGVTQTPRYLIKTRGQQVTLSCSPISGHRSVSWYQQTPGQGLQFLFEYFSETQRNKGNFPGRFSGRQFSNSRSEMNVSTLELGDSALYLCASSLVAGMNTEAFFGQGTRLTVV.

The chain recombines TRBV7-2 with TRBJ1-2; 7 nucleotides match TRBD1. V lost 4 bases to trimming and J lost 2 bases; unmatched junction nucleotides: 10. The CDR3 sequence is 16 residues long. Germline CDR1 reads SGHTA; CDR2 reads FQGNSA. The CDR3 loop reads CASSSPTGNQNYGYTF. CDR3 in DNA: TGTGCCAGCAGCTCCCCGACAGGGAACCAGAACTATGGCTACACCTTC.

The J gene is TRBJ1-1, the V gene TRBV7-9; 7 positions agree with TRBD1. With 8 bases clipped from V and 0 bases from J, the junction kept 18 bases outside the gene matches. The CDR3 runs 18 residues. The V gene's germline CDR1 is SEHNR and CDR2 FQNEAQ (reference sequence). CDR3 residues: CASGYGPGQFDMNTEAFF. The CDR3 DNA reads as TGTGCCAGCGGCTACGGGCCGGGACAGTTTGATATGAACACTGAAGCTTTCTTT.

The V and J genes are TRBV9 and TRBJ2-1, with 12 nucleotides matching TRBD1. The CDR3 consists of 16 residues. CDR1 SGDLS and CDR2 YYNGEE come from the germline V gene. V gave up 1 base and J gave up 8 bases; unmatched junction bases: 7. The CDR3 nucleotides are TGTGCCAGCAGCGTATTGTCGGGACAGGGGGCGGATGAGCAGTTCTTC. This translates into CASSVLSGQGADEQFF.

The chain recombines TRBV5-1 with TRBJ1-4, with D unclear. Germline V lookup: CDR1 SGHRS, CDR2 YFSETQ. The length of the CDR3 is 15 residues. V was cut by 0 bases and J by 0 bases, with 6 bases left in between. Here the CDR3 reads CASSLAAATNEKLFF. In DNA form, the CDR3 reads TGCGCCAGCAGCTTGGCCGCAGCAACTAATGAAAAACTGTTTTTT.

This clone was counted between two and nine times. The chain employs TRBV19 and TRBJ2-7; unclear D gene. Looked up from germline, CDR1 is LNHDA and CDR2 is SQIVND (reference sequence). Trimming pared 4 bases from V and 3 bases from J, leaving 7 bases between. This CDR3 spans 12 amino acids. CDR3 sequence reads: CASSSNYYEQYF. The CDR3 DNA sequence: TGTGCCAGTAGTAGCAACTACTACGAGCAGTACTTC.

The J gene is TRBJ1-4, the V gene TRBV18, with D perhaps TRBD1 (6 bases). Trimming shortened V by 6 bases and J by 5 bases, and 13 bases separated the two germline ends. This CDR3 is 14 amino acids long. CDR1 is KGHSH, CDR2 LQKENI, per germline. CDR3 nucleotides: TGTGCCAGCTCCCAGGGGTTGGTGAATGAAAAACTGTTTTTT. Encoded protein: CASSQGLVNEKLFF.

V is TRBV14 and J is TRBJ2-5; 13 bases align to TRBD2. V was clipped by 4 bases and J by 2 bases; unmatched bases: 1. The CDR3 consists of 15 residues. Germline assignment: CDR1 SGHDN and CDR2 FVKESK. CDR3 residues: CASSPLAGGQETQYF. The CDR3 nucleotides read TGTGCCAGCAGCCCACTAGCGGGGGGGCAAGAGACCCAGTACTTC.

This chain links TRBV6-1 with TRBJ1-3, with no clear D. The CDR3 extends over 14 amino acids. Per germline, CDR1 MNHNS and CDR2 SASEGT. Trimming took 2 bases from V and 0 from J, leaving 5 bases between them. CDR3 DNA sequence: TGTGCCAGCAGTGAAAACAGCTCTGGAAACACCATATATTTT. It encodes CASSENSSGNTIYF.

The count of this clone is one. The V gene is TRBV7-8, the J gene TRBJ1-5; maybe TRBD1 (6 bases). Germline V gives CDR1 SGHVS, CDR2 FQNEAQ. Trimming removed 1 base at V and 2 bases at J, with 15 bases between. CDR3 length: 17 amino acids. The CDR3 is CASSLVGQGRGNQPQHF. CDR3 bases: TGTGCCAGCAGCTTAGTGGGACAAGGCAGGGGCAATCAGCCCCAGCATTTT.